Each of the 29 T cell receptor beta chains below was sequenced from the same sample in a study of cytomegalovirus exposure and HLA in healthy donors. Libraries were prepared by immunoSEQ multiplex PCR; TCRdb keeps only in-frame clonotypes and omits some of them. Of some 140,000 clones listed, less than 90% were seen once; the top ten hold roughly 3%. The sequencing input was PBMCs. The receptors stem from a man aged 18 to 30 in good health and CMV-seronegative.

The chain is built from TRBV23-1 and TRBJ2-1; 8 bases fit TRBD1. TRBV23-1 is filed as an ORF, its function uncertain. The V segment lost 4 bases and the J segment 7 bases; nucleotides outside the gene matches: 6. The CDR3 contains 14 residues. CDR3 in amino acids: CASSRAGGENEQFF. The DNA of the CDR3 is TGCGCCAGCAGTCGGGCAGGGGGCGAGAATGAGCAGTTCTTC.

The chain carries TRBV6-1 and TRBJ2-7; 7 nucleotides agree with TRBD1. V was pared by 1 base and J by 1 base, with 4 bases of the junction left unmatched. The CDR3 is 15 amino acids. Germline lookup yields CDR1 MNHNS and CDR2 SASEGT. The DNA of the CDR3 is TGTGCCAGCAGTGAAGAAGGGACAGAATCCTACGAGCAGTACTTC. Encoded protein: CASSEEGTESYEQYF.

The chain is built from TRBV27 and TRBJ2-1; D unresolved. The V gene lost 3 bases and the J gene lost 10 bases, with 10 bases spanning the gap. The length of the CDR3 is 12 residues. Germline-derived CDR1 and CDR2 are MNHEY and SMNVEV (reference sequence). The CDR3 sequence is CASSFAETEQFF. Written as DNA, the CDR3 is TGTGCCAGCAGTTTCGCAGAAACCGAGCAGTTCTTC.

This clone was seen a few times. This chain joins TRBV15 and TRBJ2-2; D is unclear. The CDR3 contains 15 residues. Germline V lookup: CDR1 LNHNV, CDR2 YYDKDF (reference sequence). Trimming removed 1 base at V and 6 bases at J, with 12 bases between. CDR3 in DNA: TGTGCCACCAGCAGAGGGCAAGACGGAGCCGGGGAGCTGTTTTTT. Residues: CATSRGQDGAGELFF.

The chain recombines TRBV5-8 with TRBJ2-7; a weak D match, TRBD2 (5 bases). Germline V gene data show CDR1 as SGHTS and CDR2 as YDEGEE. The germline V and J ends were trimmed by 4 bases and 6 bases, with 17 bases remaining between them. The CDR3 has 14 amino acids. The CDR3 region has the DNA TGTGCCAGCAGCCCCGGGAATCGAGGTGCCGAGCAGTACTTC. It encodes CASSPGNRGAEQYF.

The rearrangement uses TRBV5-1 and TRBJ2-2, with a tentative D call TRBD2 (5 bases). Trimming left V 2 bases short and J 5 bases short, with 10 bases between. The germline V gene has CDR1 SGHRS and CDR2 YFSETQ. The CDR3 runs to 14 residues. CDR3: CASSFGSGTGELFF. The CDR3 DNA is TGCGCCAGCAGCTTTGGGTCGGGGACCGGGGAGCTGTTTTTT.

CDR3 in DNA: TGTGCCAGCAGCAGCGACCGGCGGATCAATCAGCCCCAGCATTTT. Encoded protein: CASSSDRRINQPQHF. This chain links TRBV21-1 with TRBJ1-5. TRBV21-1 is reported as a pseudogene. The CDR3 consists of 15 residues.

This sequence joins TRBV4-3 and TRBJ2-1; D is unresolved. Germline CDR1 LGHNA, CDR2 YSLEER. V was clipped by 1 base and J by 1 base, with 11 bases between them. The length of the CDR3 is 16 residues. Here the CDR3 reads CASSQGPVGSYNEQFF. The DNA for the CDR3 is TGCGCCAGCAGCCAAGGGCCAGTCGGGTCCTACAATGAGCAGTTCTTC.

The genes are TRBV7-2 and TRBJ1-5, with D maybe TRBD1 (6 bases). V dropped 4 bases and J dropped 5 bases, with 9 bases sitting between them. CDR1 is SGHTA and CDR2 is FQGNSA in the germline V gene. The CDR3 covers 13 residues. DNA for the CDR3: TGTGCCAGCAGCTCGGACAGCTATCAGCCCCAGCATTTT. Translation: CASSSDSYQPQHF.

Here the CDR3 reads CASRGSSAVYNEQFF. Written as DNA, the CDR3 is TGTGCCAGCCGGGGATCTTCTGCTGTCTACAATGAGCAGTTCTTC. The chain combines TRBV2 with TRBJ2-1; D is possibly TRBD2 (5 bases). Germline V lookup: CDR1 SNHLY, CDR2 FYNNEI. V shed 8 bases and J shed 3 bases, with 17 bases lying between them. This CDR3 is built from 15 residues.

The CDR3, as DNA: TGTGCCAGCAGTGCCGAGACAGGAGGTCAGGGAAACATTCAGTACTTC. Amino acids: CASSAETGGQGNIQYF. The V and J genes are TRBV6-1 and TRBJ2-4, with a tentative D call TRBD1 (6 bases). V lost 4 bases and J 6 bases, leaving 19 bases between the germline ends. Per germline, CDR1 MNHNS and CDR2 SASEGT. The CDR3 extends over 16 amino acids.

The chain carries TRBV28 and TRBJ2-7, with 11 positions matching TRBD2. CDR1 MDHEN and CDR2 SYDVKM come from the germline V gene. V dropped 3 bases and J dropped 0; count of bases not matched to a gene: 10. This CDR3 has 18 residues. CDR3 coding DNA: TGTGCCAGCAGTTTCTTGCTCCGACTAGCGGGGCCCTCCTACGAGCAGTACTTC. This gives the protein CASSFLLRLAGPSYEQYF.

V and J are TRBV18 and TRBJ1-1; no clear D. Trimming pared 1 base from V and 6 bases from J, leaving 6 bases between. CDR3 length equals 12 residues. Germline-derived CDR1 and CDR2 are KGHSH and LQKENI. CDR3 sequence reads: CASSPRASEAFF. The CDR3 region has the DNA TGTGCCAGCTCACCACGCGCGTCTGAAGCTTTCTTT.

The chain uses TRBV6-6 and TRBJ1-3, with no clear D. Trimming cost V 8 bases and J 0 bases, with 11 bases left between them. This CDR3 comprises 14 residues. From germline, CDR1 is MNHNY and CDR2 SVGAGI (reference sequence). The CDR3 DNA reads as TGTGCCAGCGGGGAGGCTCACTCTGGAAACACCATATATTTT. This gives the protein CASGEAHSGNTIYF.

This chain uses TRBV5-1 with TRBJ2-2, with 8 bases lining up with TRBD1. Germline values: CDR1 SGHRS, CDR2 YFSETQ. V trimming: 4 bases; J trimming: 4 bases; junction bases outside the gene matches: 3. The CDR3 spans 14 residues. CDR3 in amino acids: CASSGGQVTGELFF. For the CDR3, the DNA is TGCGCCAGCAGCGGGGGACAGGTCACCGGGGAGCTGTTTTTT.

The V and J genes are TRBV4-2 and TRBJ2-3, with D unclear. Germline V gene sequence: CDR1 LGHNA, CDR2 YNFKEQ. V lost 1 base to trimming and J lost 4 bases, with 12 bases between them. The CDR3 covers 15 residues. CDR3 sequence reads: CASSQVSLQADTQYF. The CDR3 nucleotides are TGTGCCAGCAGCCAAGTGTCTCTGCAGGCAGATACGCAGTATTTT.

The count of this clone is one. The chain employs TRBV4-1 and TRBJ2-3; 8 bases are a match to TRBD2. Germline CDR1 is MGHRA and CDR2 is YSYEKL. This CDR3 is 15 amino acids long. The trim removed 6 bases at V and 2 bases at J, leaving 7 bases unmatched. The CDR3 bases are TGCGCCAGCAGTTGGCGGGGGGAGGTCACAGATACGCAGTATTTT. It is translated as CASSWRGEVTDTQYF.

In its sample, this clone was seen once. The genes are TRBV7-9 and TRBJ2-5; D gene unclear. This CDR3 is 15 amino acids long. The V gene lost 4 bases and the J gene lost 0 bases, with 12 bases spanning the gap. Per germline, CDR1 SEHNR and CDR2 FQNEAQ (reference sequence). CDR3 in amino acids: CASSSRRSNQETQYF. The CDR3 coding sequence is TGTGCCAGCAGCTCGCGGCGGAGCAACCAAGAGACCCAGTACTTC.

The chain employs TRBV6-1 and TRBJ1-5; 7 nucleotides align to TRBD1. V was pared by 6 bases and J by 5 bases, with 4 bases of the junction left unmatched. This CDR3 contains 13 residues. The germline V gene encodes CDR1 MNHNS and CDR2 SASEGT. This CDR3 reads CASRTQGDQPQHF. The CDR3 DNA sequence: TGTGCCAGCAGAACCCAGGGGGATCAGCCCCAGCATTTT.

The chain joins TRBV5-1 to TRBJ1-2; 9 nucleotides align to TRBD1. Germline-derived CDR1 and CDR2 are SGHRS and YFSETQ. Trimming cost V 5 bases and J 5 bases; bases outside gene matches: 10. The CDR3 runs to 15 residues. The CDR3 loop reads CASSFGQGRGYGYTF. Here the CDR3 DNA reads TGCGCCAGCAGTTTCGGACAGGGGCGAGGATATGGCTACACCTTC.

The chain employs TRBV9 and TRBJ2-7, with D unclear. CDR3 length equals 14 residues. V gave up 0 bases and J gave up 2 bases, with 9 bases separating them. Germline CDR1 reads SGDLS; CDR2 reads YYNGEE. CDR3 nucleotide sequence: TGTGCCAGCAGCGTAGAAGTCGAGACCTACGAGCAGTACTTC. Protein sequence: CASSVEVETYEQYF.

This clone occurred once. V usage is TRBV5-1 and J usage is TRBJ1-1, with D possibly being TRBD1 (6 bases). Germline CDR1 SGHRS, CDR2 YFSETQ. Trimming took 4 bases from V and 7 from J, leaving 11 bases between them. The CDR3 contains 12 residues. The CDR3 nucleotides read TGCGCCAGCAGCCCGGACAGTAGTGAAGCTTTCTTT. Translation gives CASSPDSSEAFF.

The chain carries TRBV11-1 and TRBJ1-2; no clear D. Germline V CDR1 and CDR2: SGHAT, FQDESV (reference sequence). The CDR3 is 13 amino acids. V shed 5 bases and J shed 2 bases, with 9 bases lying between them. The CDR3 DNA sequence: TGTGCCAGCAGCCTCGGACTGAACTATGGCTACACCTTC. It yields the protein CASSLGLNYGYTF.

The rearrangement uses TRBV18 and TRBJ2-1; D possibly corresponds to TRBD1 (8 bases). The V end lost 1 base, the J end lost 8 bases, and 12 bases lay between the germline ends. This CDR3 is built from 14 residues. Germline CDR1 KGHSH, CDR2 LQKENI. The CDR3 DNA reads TGTGCCAGCTCACCACAACAGGGGGGGCATGAGCAGTTCTTC. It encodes CASSPQQGGHEQFF.

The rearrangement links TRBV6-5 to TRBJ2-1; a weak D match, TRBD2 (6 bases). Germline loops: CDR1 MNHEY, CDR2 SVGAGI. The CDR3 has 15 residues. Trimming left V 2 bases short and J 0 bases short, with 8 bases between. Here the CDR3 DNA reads TGTGCCAGCAGTTACGCCGGGAGCTCCTACAATGAGCAGTTCTTC. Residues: CASSYAGSSYNEQFF.

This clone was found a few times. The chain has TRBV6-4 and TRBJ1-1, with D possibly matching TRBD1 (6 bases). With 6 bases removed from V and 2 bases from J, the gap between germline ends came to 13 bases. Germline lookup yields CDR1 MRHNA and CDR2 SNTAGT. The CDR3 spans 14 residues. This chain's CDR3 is CASSLTGGNTEAFF. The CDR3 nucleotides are TGTGCCAGCAGCTTGACAGGTGGAAACACTGAAGCTTTCTTT.

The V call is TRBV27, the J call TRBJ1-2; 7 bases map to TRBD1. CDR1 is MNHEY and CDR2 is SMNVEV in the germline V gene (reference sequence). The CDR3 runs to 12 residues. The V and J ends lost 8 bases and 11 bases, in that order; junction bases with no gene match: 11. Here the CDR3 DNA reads TGTGCCAGCGCGAGGACAGGCAGAGATTACACCTTC. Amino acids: CASARTGRDYTF.

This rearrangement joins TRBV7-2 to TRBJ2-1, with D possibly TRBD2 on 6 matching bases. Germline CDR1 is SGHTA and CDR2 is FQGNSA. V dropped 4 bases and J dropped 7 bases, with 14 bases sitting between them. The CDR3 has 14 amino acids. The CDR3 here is CASSSTGTSNEQFF. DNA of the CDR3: TGTGCCAGCAGCTCCACCGGGACTTCTAATGAGCAGTTCTTC.

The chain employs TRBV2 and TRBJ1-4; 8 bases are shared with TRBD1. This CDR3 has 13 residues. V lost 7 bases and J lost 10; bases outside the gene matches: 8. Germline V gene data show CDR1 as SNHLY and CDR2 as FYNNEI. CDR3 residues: CASIADRDGKLFF. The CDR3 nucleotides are TGTGCCAGCATAGCGGACAGGGACGGAAAACTGTTTTTT.